These 5 T cell receptor beta chains originate from one sample sequenced in a study of CD4 T cell repertoires in COVID-19. Sequencing was performed with immunoSEQ multiplex PCR; in TCRdb, only in-frame clones are kept and a portion is missing. The sample shows some 80,000 clones, 80% to 90% of them seen only once. The specimen was CD4+ T cells from peripheral blood, collected after recovery from COVID-19. Receptors originate from a human donor who had COVID-19.

This clone was counted a few times. The genes are TRBV4-1 and TRBJ2-7; D is uncertain. Germline V gene sequence: CDR1 MGHRA, CDR2 YSYEKL. The CDR3 runs to 14 residues. V lost 1 base, J lost 0 bases, and 7 bases lay in between. This CDR3 is CASSQAESSYEQYF. The DNA for the CDR3 is TGCGCCAGCAGCCAAGCGGAGTCCTCCTACGAGCAGTACTTC.

This clone appeared a few times. The gene calls are TRBV5-1 and TRBJ2-5, with a weak D call TRBD1 (5 bases). CDR3 length equals 18 residues. Trimming took 0 bases from V and 1 from J, leaving 19 bases between them. Germline V gene data show CDR1 as SGHRS and CDR2 as YFSETQ. As DNA, the CDR3 is TGCGCCAGCAGCTTGGCCGTACAGGCGAAAAAAAGCCAAGAGACCCAGTACTTC. Its protein product is CASSLAVQAKKSQETQYF. Full variable domain (rest looked up from reference TRBV5-1 and TRBJ2-5): KAGVTQTPRYLIKTRGQQVTLSCSPISGHRSVSWYQQTPGQGLQFLFEYFSETQRNKGNFPGRFSGRQFSNSRSEMNVSTLELGDSALYLCASSLAVQAKKSQETQYFGPGTRLLVL.

The chain joins TRBV3-1 (or the pseudogene TRBV3-2) to TRBJ1-2; possible D gene TRBD1, 5 bases. Germline V gene data show CDR1 as LGHDT and CDR2 as YNNKEL (reference sequence). Between the trimmed V and J ends, which lost 1 base and 8 bases, there was a span of 14 bases. This CDR3 spans 14 amino acids. CDR3 bases: TGTGCCAGCAGCCAAGCGAATGGAGGGGTCGGCTACACCTTC. Translating it yields CASSQANGGVGYTF.

Comments on this clone: This may be a read error, as it is one base from a much larger clone. This CDR3 is also generated by other DNA sequences in the sample. The chain's CDR3 is CASSLGGNTEAFF. The CDR3 nucleotides read TGCGCCAGCAGCTTGGGGGGGAACACTGAAGCTTTCTTT. The rearrangement joins TRBV5-1 to TRBJ1-1; unclear D gene. Looked up from germline, CDR1 is SGHRS and CDR2 is YFSETQ. Deletions cut 0 bases from V and 1 base from J, with 4 bases between. This CDR3 comprises 13 residues.

The V and J genes are TRBV5-4 and TRBJ2-5, with TRBD1 as a possible D gene (5 bases). CDR1 and CDR2 from the germline V gene are SGHNT and YYREEE (reference sequence). V lost 1 base and J 4 bases, leaving 11 bases between the germline ends. This CDR3 comprises 14 residues. The CDR3 sequence: CASSLQSGPETQYF. CDR3 DNA: TGTGCCAGCAGCTTGCAGTCAGGGCCAGAGACCCAGTACTTC. The whole variable domain, filled in from reference TRBV5-4 and TRBJ2-5, reads ETGVTQSPTHLIKTRGQQVTLRCSSQSGHNTVSWYQQALGQGPQFIFQYYREEENGRGNFPPRFSGLQFPNYSSELNVNALELDDSALYLCASSLQSGPETQYFGPGTRLLVL.